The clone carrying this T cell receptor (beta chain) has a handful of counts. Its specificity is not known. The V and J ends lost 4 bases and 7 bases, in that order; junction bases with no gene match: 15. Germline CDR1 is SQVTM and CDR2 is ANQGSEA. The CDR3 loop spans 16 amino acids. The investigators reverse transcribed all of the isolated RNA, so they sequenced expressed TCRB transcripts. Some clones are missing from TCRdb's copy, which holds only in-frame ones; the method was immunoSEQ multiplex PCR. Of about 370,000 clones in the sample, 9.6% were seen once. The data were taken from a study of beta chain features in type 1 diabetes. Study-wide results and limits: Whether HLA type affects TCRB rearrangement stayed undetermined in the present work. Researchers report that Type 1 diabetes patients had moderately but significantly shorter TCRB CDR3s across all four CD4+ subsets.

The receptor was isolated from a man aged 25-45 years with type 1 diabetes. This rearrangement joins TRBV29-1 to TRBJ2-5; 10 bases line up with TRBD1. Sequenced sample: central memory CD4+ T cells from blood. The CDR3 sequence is CSVGNTGTGAPGTQYF. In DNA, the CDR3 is TGCAGCGTTGGGAATACCGGGACAGGGGCCCCGGGGACCCAGTACTTC.